The clone carrying this T cell receptor beta chain was picked up a small number of times. Antigen unknown. The sample originates from a study of cytomegalovirus exposure and HLA in healthy donors. Study as a whole: The Caucasian-associated ancestry cluster held under 90% of under 450 genotyped donors.

The primer mix had 60 Vbeta and 13 Jbeta primers. Only in-frame clones appear in the TCRdb table, and some are missing; sequencing was by immunoSEQ multiplex PCR. The data show approximately 110,000 clones, 60% to 80% seen once. General study findings and limits: Some segments of the V type, notably TRBV6-2 and TRBV6-3, were excluded as indistinguishable.

Germline CDR1 SGDLS, CDR2 YYNGEE. This CDR3 is 15 amino acids long. Trimming took 5 bases from V and 1 from J, leaving 15 bases between them. Material: PBMCs. This chain joins TRBV9 and TRBJ1-1, with a weak D call TRBD1 (5 bases). This TCR derives from a man aged 25-45 years in good health and CMV-seronegative. The CDR3 DNA reads TGTGCCAGCAGTGGGGGGGAAAGAACGAACACTGAAGCTTTCTTT. Translation gives CASSGGERTNTEAFF.